The 20 T cell receptor beta chains below were found in one sample sequenced in a study of blood T cell repertoires in COVID-19. Clones were read by immunoSEQ multiplex PCR, and TCRdb kept only the in-frame ones, dropping some. Counted here are fewer than 700,000 clones, less than 90% occurring once; the ten biggest clones make up around 7.8%. Source material: peripheral blood. The receptors stem from a woman in her 50s with COVID-19, enrolled during active disease.

This clone was observed a single time. The chain recombines TRBV24-1 with TRBJ1-2; TRBD1 aligns across 8 bases. CDR1 is KGHDR and CDR2 is SFDVKD in the germline V gene. Trimming took 3 bases from V and 7 from J; bases not matched to a gene: 9. The CDR3 runs 15 residues. CDR3 amino acids: CATSDQDRAQGGYTF. CDR3 bases: TGTGCCACCAGTGATCAGGACAGGGCCCAGGGTGGCTACACCTTC.

The gene calls are TRBV5-1 and TRBJ2-7, with TRBD1 matching 8 bases. Trimming at V came to 2 bases and at J to 0 bases, leaving 10 bases not matched to a gene. Looked up from germline, CDR1 is SGHRS and CDR2 is YFSETQ. The CDR3 covers 17 residues. CDR3 coding DNA: TGCGCCAGCAGCTTTATCAGGGGGCGAGAACACTCCTACGAGCAGTACTTC. Encoded protein: CASSFIRGREHSYEQYF.

V is TRBV18 and J is TRBJ1-4; D is unclear. V gave up 1 base and J gave up 8 bases, with 11 bases separating them. CDR1 and CDR2 from the germline V gene are KGHSH and LQKENI. The CDR3 sequence is 14 residues long. CDR3 loop: CASSPRAPSEKLFF. The CDR3 nucleotides read TGTGCCAGCTCACCACGGGCGCCCTCGGAAAAACTGTTTTTT.

The chain joins TRBV7-8 to TRBJ2-6, with 7 positions matching TRBD1. Per the germline V gene, CDR1 is SGHVS and CDR2 is FQNEAQ. The CDR3 runs 16 residues. Germline trimming cut 4 bases from V and 2 bases from J; bases unmatched to any gene: 5. The chain's CDR3 is CASSYDRAAGANVLTF. Written as DNA, the CDR3 is TGTGCCAGCAGCTACGACAGGGCGGCTGGGGCCAACGTCCTGACTTTC.

V and J are TRBV11-2 and TRBJ2-2; the match to TRBD1 covers 7 bases. Unmatched junction bases numbered 8, after V lost 5 bases and J lost 5 bases. The CDR3 contains 15 residues. The germline gives CDR1 SGHAT, CDR2 FQNNGV. CDR3 DNA: TGTGCCAGCAGCCCGGGGACAGTTGGGACCGGGGAGCTGTTTTTT. It codes for CASSPGTVGTGELFF.

V and J are TRBV7-9 and TRBJ2-2, with TRBD1 identical over 8 bases. With 5 bases clipped from V and 7 bases from J, the junction kept 6 bases outside the gene matches. The CDR3 runs to 14 residues. Germline loops: CDR1 SEHNR, CDR2 FQNEAQ (reference sequence). The CDR3 DNA reads as TGTGCCAGCAGCCCCAGGACAGGGTTCGGGGAGCTGTTTTTT. Protein product: CASSPRTGFGELFF.

This clone was detected a few times. V is TRBV27 and J is TRBJ2-7, with 7 bases fitting TRBD2. This CDR3 contains 14 residues. Looked up from germline, CDR1 is MNHEY and CDR2 is SMNVEV (reference sequence). Trimming removed 6 bases from V and 4 bases from J; junction bases left unmatched: 9. The DNA of the CDR3 is TGTGCCAGCAGCACGGTGGGAGGGCGTTACGAGCAGTACTTC. Translating it yields CASSTVGGRYEQYF.

V and J are TRBV3-1 (or the pseudogene TRBV3-2) and TRBJ1-2, with 12 bases identical to TRBD1. Trimming removed 3 bases from V and 8 bases from J; junction bases left unmatched: 4. CDR3 length: 14 amino acids. Germline values: CDR1 LGHDT, CDR2 YNNKEL (reference sequence). The CDR3 coding sequence is TGTGCCAGCAGCCAGTCCGGGACAGGGGGCGGCTACACCTTC. It specifies CASSQSGTGGGYTF.

As DNA, the CDR3 is TGTGCCAGCGGAAAAGGAGATTCGAACACTGAAGCTTTCTTT. Translating gives CASGKGDSNTEAFF. The chain links TRBV7-8 to TRBJ1-1; no definite D call. In germline, CDR1 is SGHVS, CDR2 FQNEAQ. The CDR3 is 14 residues long. Trimming removed 8 bases at V and 1 base at J, with 14 bases between. Drawing the rest from reference TRBV7-8 and TRBJ1-1, the complete variable domain is GAGVSQSPRYKVAKRGQDVALRCDPISGHVSLFWYQQALGQGPEFLTYFQNEAQLDKSGLPSDRFFAERPEGSVSTLKIQRTQQEDSAVYLCASGKGDSNTEAFFGQGTRLTVV.

The chain joins TRBV6-2 or TRBV6-3 to TRBJ2-5; D call uncertain. CDR1 and CDR2 from the germline V gene are MNHEY and SVGEGT. The CDR3 totals 12 residues. The V gene lost 0 bases and the J gene lost 7 bases, with 6 bases spanning the gap. CDR3: CASSYSPGTQYF. The CDR3 DNA is TGTGCCAGCAGTTACTCCCCCGGGACCCAGTACTTC.

In its sample, this clone was seen once. The genes are TRBV30 and TRBJ1-1, with TRBD1 matching 7 bases. CDR1 and CDR2 (germline): GTSNPN, SVGIG (reference sequence). This CDR3 spans 16 amino acids. V lost 1 base to trimming and J lost 5 bases; unmatched junction nucleotides: 13. The CDR3 here is CAWSDYSAGGSTEAFF. DNA for the CDR3: TGTGCCTGGAGTGACTATTCGGCAGGGGGAAGTACTGAAGCTTTCTTT.

CDR3 amino acids: CASSPGTTYEQYF. CDR3 bases: TGTGCCAGCAGCCCCGGGACAACCTACGAGCAGTACTTC. The J gene is TRBJ2-7, the V gene TRBV5-4; perhaps TRBD1 as D (6 bases). CDR1 SGHNT and CDR2 YYREEE come from the germline V gene (reference sequence). The CDR3 runs 13 residues. Trimming pared 4 bases from V and 2 bases from J, leaving 10 bases between.

The genes are TRBV12-3 or TRBV12-4 and TRBJ1-2, with D perhaps TRBD1 (5 bases). The V gene lost 7 bases and the J gene lost 4 bases, with 13 bases spanning the gap. The CDR3 is 13 amino acids. CDR3 residues: CASTADTFYGYTF. CDR3 DNA sequence: TGTGCCAGCACCGCGGACACCTTCTATGGCTACACCTTC.

The chain employs TRBV11-3 and TRBJ2-7; 13 nucleotides line up with TRBD2. CDR1 SGHNT and CDR2 YENEEA come from the germline V gene. Trimming cost V 1 base and J 7 bases; bases outside gene matches: 4. CDR3 length: 15 residues. CDR3 nucleotide sequence: TGTGCCAGCAGCTTAGCAGGGACTAGCGGGGAAGAGCAGTACTTC. It encodes CASSLAGTSGEEQYF.

This chain links TRBV4-2 with TRBJ2-3; 9 bases align to TRBD2. This CDR3 has 16 residues. Germline-derived CDR1 and CDR2 are LGHNA and YNFKEQ. Trimming cost V 0 bases and J 8 bases; bases outside gene matches: 9. CDR3 in amino acids: CASSQDERGDVFTQYF. The DNA of the CDR3 is TGTGCCAGCAGCCAAGATGAGCGGGGGGACGTGTTTACGCAGTATTTT.

The rearrangement uses TRBV5-1 and TRBJ1-3; 7 bases match TRBD1. In germline, CDR1 is SGHRS, CDR2 YFSETQ. The ends lost 6 bases at V and 1 base at J; junction bases unmatched: 7. CDR3 length equals 15 residues. In DNA form, the CDR3 reads TGCGCCAGCACCTTTTCGACAGGGTCTGGAAACACCATATATTTT. Protein: CASTFSTGSGNTIYF. Filled out from reference TRBV5-1 and TRBJ1-3, the complete variable domain reads KAGVTQTPRYLIKTRGQQVTLSCSPISGHRSVSWYQQTPGQGLQFLFEYFSETQRNKGNFPGRFSGRQFSNSRSEMNVSTLELGDSALYLCASTFSTGSGNTIYFGEGSWLTVV.

DNA for the CDR3: TGTGCCAGCAGCCCTACATTGGGGACTAACTCCTACGAGCAGTACTTC. Amino acids: CASSPTLGTNSYEQYF. The gene calls are TRBV3-1 (or the pseudogene TRBV3-2) and TRBJ2-7; 7 bases are a match to TRBD2. This CDR3 contains 16 residues. From germline, CDR1 is LGHDT and CDR2 YNNKEL (reference sequence). V gave up 4 bases and J gave up 0 bases; unmatched junction bases: 9.

The chain joins TRBV5-6 to TRBJ1-1, with D tentatively TRBD1 (6 bases). CDR3 length: 15 amino acids. In germline, CDR1 is SGHDT, CDR2 YYEEEE. The V and J ends lost 4 bases and 0 bases respectively, with 13 bases between them. CDR3 nucleotide sequence: TGTGCCAGCAGCCAAACAGGGATCATGAACACTGAAGCTTTCTTT. Protein sequence: CASSQTGIMNTEAFF.

V gene TRBV19 combines with J gene TRBJ1-5; 9 nucleotides match TRBD1. Germline CDR1 LNHDA, CDR2 SQIVND (reference sequence). The J segment lost 4 bases and the V segment lost 3 bases, leaving 4 bases of the junction unmatched. This CDR3 comprises 15 residues. The CDR3 DNA is TGTGCCAGTAGTATGGGGACAGGGTCGAATCAGCCCCAGCATTTT. Amino acid sequence: CASSMGTGSNQPQHF.

This clone came up once. CDR3 sequence (DNA): TGTGCCAGCAGCCAAGATGCAGGGGGATATAGCAATCAGCCCCAGCATTTT. Protein: CASSQDAGGYSNQPQHF. The V call is TRBV4-2, the J call TRBJ1-5, with TRBD1 identical over 7 bases. With V trimmed by 0 bases and J by 0 bases, 5 bases remained unmatched. The germline V gene encodes CDR1 LGHNA and CDR2 YNFKEQ. The CDR3 spans 17 residues.